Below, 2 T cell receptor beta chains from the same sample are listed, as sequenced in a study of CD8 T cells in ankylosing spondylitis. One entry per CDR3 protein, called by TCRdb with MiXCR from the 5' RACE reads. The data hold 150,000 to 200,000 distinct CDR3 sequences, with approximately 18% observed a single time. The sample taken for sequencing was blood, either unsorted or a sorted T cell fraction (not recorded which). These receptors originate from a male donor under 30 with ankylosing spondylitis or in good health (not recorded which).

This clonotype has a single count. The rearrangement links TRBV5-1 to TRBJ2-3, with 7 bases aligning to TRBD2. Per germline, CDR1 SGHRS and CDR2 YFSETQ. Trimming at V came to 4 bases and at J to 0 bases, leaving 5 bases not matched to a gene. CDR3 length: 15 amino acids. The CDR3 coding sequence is TGCGCCAGCAGCCTAATTAGCGGGAGCACAGATACGCAGTATTTT. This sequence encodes CASSLISGSTDTQYF.

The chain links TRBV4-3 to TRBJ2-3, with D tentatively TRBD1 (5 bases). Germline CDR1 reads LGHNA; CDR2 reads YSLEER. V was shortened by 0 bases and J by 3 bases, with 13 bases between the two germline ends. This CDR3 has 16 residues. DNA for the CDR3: TGCGCCAGCAGCCAAGAGACTGGAAGGGGAACAGATACGCAGTATTTT. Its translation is CASSQETGRGTDTQYF.